The rows below give T cell receptor beta chains drawn from one sample of a study of T cells after yellow fever vaccination. TCRdb independently ran MiXCR on the 5' RACE reads; one entry per CDR3 protein. The table records 300,000 to 400,000 distinct CDR3 sequences, roughly 8% of them present only once. The sample in question was PBMCs, obtained roughly 46 days after the first yellow fever vaccination. The receptors here all came from a man between 18 and 35 years old who received the YFV17D yellow fever vaccine. Both conserved end residues are part of each CDR3. A D gene is named only where the DNA matches it firmly. Where a row states a size, it is once, few, many or the class of an expanded clone; other rows omit it.

D gene	V gene	clone size	J gene	CDR3 DNA	CDR3 protein
-	TRBV15	-	TRBJ1-3	TGTGCCACCAGCAGAGATTCGGCAGGGGGAAACACCATATATTTT	CATSRDSAGGNTIYF
TRBD1	TRBV28	-	TRBJ2-5	TGTGCCAGCAGCCCTGGGACAGGGGAGACCCAGTACTTC	CASSPGTGETQYF
-	TRBV25-1	few	TRBJ1-6	TGTGCCAGCAGTGAAGGAGGTTTGAATTCACCCCTCCACTTT	CASSEGGLNSPLHF
-	TRBV14	few	TRBJ2-5	TGTGCCAGCAGCGATCTTCTGGGACTCCAAGAGACCCAGTACTTC	CASSDLLGLQETQYF
-	TRBV11-2	few	TRBJ1-6	TGTGCCAGCAGCGTCCTTAATTCACCCCTCCACTTT	CASSVLNSPLHF
TRBD2	TRBV7-9	few	TRBJ2-1	TGTGCCAGCAGCCTAGGCGGGGGGATCTCCTACAATGAGCAGTTCTTC	CASSLGGGISYNEQFF
TRBD1	TRBV5-1	few	TRBJ2-5	TGCGCCAGCAGCTTGGAACGGGGCAGGGGGCATGGGGAGACCCAGTACTTC	CASSLERGRGHGETQYF
TRBD1	TRBV12-3/TRBV12-4	-	TRBJ2-5	TGTGCCAGCAGTTTAGACGGGACAGGGGGGCAGACCCAGTACTTC	CASSLDGTGGQTQYF
TRBD1	TRBV20-1	-	TRBJ1-3	TGCAGTGCTAATACAGGGGGCGGTGGAAACACCATATATTTT	CSANTGGGGNTIYF
TRBD1	TRBV7-2	few	TRBJ1-2	TGTGCCAGCAGATCCGGGACAGGGGGCTTAGGCTATGGCTACACCTTC	CASRSGTGGLGYGYTF
-	TRBV20-1	-	TRBJ2-5	TGCAGTGCTAGAGATCGGGATCAAGAGACCCAGTACTTC	CSARDRDQETQYF
-	TRBV11-2	few	TRBJ2-5	TGTGCCAGCAGCGACCAGACCCGTACGTTTAAAGAGACCCAGTACTTC	CASSDQTRTFKETQYF
-	TRBV20-1	-	TRBJ1-5	TGCAGTGCTAGTCCAGGGGATAGGGGTCAGCCCCAGCATTTT	CSASPGDRGQPQHF
TRBD2	TRBV7-2	many	TRBJ2-3	TGTGCCAGCAGCTTCGTAGCGGGGACAGATACGCAGTATTTT	CASSFVAGTDTQYF
-	TRBV7-9	-	TRBJ2-2	TGTGCCAGCAGCTGGGGACCGAACACCGGGGAGCTGTTTTTT	CASSWGPNTGELFF
-	TRBV6-5	-	TRBJ2-7	TGTGCCAGCAGTTACTCGATGCCGGGGGCTTTCTCCTACGAGCAGTACTTC	CASSYSMPGAFSYEQYF